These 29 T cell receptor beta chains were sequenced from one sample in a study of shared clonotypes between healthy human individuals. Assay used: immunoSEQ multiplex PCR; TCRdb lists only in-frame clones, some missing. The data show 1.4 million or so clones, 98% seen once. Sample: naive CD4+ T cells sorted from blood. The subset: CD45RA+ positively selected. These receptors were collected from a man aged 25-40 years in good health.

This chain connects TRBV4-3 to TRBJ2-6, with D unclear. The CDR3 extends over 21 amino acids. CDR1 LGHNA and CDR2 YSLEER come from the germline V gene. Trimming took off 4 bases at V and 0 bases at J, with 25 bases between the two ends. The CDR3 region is CASSPNPLGILRDSGANVLTF. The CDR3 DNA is TGCGCCAGCAGCCCTAATCCTCTAGGGATTTTAAGGGACTCTGGGGCCAACGTCCTGACTTTC.

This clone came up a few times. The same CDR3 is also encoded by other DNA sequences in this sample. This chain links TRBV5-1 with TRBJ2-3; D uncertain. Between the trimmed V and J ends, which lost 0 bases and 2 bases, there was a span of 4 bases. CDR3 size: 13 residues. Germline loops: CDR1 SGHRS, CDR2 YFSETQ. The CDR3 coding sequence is TGCGCCAGCAGCTTGGCCCCCACAGATACGCAGTATTTT. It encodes CASSLAPTDTQYF.

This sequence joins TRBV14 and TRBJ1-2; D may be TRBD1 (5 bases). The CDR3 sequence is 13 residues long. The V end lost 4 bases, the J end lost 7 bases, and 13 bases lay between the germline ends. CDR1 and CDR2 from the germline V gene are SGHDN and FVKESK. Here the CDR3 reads CASSPRGFRGYTF. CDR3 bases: TGTGCCAGCAGCCCGAGGGGTTTCCGTGGCTACACCTTC.

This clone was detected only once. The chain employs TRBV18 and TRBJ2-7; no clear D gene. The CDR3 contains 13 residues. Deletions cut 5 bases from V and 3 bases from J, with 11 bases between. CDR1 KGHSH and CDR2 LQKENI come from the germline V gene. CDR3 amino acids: CASSREASYEQYF. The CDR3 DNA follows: TGTGCCAGCTCAAGAGAGGCTAGCTACGAGCAGTACTTC.

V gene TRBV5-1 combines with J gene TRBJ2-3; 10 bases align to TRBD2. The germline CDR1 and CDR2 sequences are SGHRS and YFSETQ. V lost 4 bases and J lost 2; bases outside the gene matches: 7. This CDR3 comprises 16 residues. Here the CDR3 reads CASSRGLAEFTDTQYF. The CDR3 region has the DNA TGCGCCAGCAGCCGTGGACTAGCGGAATTCACAGATACGCAGTATTTT. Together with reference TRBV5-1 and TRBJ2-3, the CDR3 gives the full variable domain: KAGVTQTPRYLIKTRGQQVTLSCSPISGHRSVSWYQQTPGQGLQFLFEYFSETQRNKGNFPGRFSGRQFSNSRSEMNVSTLELGDSALYLCASSRGLAEFTDTQYFGPGTRLTVL.

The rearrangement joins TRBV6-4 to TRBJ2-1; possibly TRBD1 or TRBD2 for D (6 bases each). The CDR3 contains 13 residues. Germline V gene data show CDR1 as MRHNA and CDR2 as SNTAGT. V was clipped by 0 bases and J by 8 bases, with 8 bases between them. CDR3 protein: CASSDSRGDEQFF. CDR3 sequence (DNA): TGTGCCAGCAGTGACTCGAGGGGGGATGAGCAGTTCTTC.

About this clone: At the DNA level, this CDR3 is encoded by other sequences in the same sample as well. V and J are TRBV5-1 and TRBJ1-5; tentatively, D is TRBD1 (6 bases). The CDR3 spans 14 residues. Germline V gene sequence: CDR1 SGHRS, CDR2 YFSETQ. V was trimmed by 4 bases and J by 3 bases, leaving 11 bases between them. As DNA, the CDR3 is TGCGCCAGCAGCCCCGACAGGCCCAATCAGCCCCAGCATTTT. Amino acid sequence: CASSPDRPNQPQHF.

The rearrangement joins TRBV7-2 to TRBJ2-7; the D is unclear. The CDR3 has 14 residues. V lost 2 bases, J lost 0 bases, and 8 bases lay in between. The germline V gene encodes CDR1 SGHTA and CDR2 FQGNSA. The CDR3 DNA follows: TGTGCCAGCAGCTTAACTTCGTACTCCTACGAGCAGTACTTC. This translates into CASSLTSYSYEQYF.

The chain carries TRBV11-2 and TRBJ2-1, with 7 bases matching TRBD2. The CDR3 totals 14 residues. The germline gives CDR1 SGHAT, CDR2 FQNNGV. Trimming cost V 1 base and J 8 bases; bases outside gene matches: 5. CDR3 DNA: TGTGCCAGCAGCTTAGGACTAGCAGCGGATGAGCAGTTCTTC. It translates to CASSLGLAADEQFF.

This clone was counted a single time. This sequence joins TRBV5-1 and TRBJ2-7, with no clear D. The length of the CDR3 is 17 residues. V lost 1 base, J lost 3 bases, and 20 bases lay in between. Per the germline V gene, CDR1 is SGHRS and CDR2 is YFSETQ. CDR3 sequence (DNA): TGCGCCAGCAGCTTGTGGCAGGTCCAGTTCAACTTCTACGAGCAGTACTTC. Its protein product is CASSLWQVQFNFYEQYF.

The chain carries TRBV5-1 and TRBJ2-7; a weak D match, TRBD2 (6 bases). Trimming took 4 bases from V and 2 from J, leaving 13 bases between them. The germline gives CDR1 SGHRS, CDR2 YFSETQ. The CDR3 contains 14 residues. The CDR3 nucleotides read TGCGCCAGCAGCAAACGGGACTCAGCCTACGAGCAGTACTTC. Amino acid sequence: CASSKRDSAYEQYF.

The CDR3 is CASSLQGAKNQPQHF. The CDR3 DNA reads TGCGCCAGCAGCTTACAGGGGGCTAAGAACCAGCCCCAGCATTTT. The V call is TRBV5-1, the J call TRBJ1-5, with 9 bases lining up with TRBD1. V was pared by 2 bases and J by 7 bases, with 7 bases of the junction left unmatched. From germline, CDR1 is SGHRS and CDR2 YFSETQ. The length of the CDR3 is 15 residues.

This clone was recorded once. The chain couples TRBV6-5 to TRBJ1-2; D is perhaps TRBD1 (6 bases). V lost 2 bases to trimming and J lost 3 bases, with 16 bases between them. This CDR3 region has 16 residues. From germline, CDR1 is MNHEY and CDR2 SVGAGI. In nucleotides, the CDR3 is TGTGCCAGCAGTTACCTACCTTGGACAGCGGACTATGGCTACACCTTC. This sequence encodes CASSYLPWTADYGYTF.

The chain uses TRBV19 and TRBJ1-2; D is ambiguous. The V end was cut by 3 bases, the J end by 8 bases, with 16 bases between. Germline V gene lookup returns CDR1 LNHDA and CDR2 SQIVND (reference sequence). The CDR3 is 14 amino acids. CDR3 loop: CASSIGGTSRGYTF. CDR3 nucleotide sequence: TGTGCCAGTAGTATCGGTGGAACTTCGAGAGGCTACACCTTC. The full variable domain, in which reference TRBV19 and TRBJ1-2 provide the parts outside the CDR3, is DGGITQSPKYLFRKEGQNVTLSCEQNLNHDAMYWYRQDPGQGLRLIYYSQIVNDFQKGDIAEGYSVSREKKESFPLTVTSAQKNPTAFYLCASSIGGTSRGYTFGSGTRLTVV.

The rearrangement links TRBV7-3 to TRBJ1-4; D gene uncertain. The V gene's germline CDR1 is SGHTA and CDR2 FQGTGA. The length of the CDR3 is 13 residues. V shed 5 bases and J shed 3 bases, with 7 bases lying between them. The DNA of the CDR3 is TGTGCCAGCAGCCCGGAGCCTAATGAAAAACTGTTTTTT. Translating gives CASSPEPNEKLFF.

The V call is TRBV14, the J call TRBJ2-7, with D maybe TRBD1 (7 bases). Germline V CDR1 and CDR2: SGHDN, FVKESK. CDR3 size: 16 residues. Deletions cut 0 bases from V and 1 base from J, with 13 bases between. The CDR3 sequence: CASSQDRGVGSYEQYF. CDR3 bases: TGTGCCAGCAGCCAAGACAGGGGGGTAGGTTCCTACGAGCAGTACTTC.

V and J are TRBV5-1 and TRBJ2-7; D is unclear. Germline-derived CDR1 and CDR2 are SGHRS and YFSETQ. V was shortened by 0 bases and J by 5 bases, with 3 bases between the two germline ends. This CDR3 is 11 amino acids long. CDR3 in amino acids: CASSLENEQYF. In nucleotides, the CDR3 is TGCGCCAGCAGCTTGGAGAACGAGCAGTACTTC.

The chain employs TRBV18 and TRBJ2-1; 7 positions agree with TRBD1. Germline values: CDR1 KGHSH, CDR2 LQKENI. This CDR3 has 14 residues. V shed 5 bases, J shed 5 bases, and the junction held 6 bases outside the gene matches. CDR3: CASSSTGVDNEQFF. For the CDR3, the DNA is TGTGCCAGCTCATCAACAGGGGTGGACAATGAGCAGTTCTTC.

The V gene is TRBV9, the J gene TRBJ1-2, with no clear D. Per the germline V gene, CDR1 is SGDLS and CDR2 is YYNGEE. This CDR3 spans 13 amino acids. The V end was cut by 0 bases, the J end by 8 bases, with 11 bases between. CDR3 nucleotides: TGTGCCAGCAGCGTAGGGTTGCATGACGGCTACACCTTC. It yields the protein CASSVGLHDGYTF.

Written as DNA, the CDR3 is TGTGCCAGCAGCGAGAGGGTAACTAGCGGGAGCTACAATGAGCAGTTCTTC. This sequence encodes CASSERVTSGSYNEQFF. The rearrangement uses TRBV9 and TRBJ2-1, with TRBD2 identical over 11 bases. The trim removed 3 bases at V and 3 bases at J, leaving 8 bases unmatched. Germline V lookup: CDR1 SGDLS, CDR2 YYNGEE. The CDR3 has 17 residues.

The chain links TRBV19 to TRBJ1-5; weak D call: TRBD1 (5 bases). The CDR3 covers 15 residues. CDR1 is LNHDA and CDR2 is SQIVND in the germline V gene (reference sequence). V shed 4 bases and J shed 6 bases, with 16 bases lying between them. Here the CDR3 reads CASSNFRERGQPQHF. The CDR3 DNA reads TGTGCCAGTAGTAACTTCAGGGAGCGGGGTCAGCCCCAGCATTTT. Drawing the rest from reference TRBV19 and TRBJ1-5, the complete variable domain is DGGITQSPKYLFRKEGQNVTLSCEQNLNHDAMYWYRQDPGQGLRLIYYSQIVNDFQKGDIAEGYSVSREKKESFPLTVTSAQKNPTAFYLCASSNFRERGQPQHFGDGTRLSIL.

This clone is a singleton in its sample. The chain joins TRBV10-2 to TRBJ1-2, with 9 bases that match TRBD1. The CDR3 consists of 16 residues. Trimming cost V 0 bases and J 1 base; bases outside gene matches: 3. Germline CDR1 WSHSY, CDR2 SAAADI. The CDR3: CASSESGTGINYGYTF. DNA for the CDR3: TGCGCCAGCAGTGAGTCGGGGACAGGGATTAACTATGGCTACACCTTC.

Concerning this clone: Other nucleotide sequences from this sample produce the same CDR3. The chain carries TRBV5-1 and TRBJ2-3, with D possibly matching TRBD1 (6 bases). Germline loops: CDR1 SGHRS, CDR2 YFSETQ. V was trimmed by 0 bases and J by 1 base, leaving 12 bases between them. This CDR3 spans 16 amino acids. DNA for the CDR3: TGCGCCAGCAGCTTGGAAGGGGGAGCGGGCACAGATACGCAGTATTTT. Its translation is CASSLEGGAGTDTQYF.

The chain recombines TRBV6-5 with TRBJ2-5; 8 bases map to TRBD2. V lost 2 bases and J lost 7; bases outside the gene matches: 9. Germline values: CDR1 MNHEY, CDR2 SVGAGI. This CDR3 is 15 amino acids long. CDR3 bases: TGTGCCAGCAGTTACGAGCCGGGGGGGGCAAGGACCCAGTACTTC. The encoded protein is CASSYEPGGARTQYF.

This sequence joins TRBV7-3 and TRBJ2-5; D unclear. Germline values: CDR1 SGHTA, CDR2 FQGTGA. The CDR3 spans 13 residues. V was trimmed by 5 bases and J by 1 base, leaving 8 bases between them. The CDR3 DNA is TGTGCCAGCAGCCTGGTGGCCCAAGAGACCCAGTACTTC. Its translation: CASSLVAQETQYF.

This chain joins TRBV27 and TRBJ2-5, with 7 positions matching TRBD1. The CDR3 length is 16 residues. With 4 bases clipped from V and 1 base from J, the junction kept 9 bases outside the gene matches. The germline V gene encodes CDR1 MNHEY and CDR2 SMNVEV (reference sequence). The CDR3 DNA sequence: TGTGCCAGCAGTTCCCCCTTTAGGACAGGCCAAGAGACCCAGTACTTC. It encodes CASSSPFRTGQETQYF.

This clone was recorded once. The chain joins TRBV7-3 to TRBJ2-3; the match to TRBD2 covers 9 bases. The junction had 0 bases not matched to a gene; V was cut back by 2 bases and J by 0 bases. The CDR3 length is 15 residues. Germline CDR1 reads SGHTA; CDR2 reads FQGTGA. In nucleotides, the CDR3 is TGTGCCAGCAGCTTACTAGCGGGAAGCACAGATACGCAGTATTTT. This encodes CASSLLAGSTDTQYF.

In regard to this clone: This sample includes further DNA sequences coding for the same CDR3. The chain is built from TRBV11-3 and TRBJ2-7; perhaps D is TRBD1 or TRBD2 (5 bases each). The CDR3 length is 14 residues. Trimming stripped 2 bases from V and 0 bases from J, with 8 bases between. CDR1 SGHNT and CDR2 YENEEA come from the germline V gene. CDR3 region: CASSLSGSSYEQYF. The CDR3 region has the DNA TGTGCCAGCAGCTTATCAGGGAGCTCCTACGAGCAGTACTTC. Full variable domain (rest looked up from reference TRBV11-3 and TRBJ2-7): EAGVVQSPRYKIIEKKQPVAFWCNPISGHNTLYWYLQNLGQGPELLIRYENEEAVDDSQLPKDRFSAERLKGVDSTLKIQPAELGDSAVYLCASSLSGSSYEQYFGPGTRLTVT.

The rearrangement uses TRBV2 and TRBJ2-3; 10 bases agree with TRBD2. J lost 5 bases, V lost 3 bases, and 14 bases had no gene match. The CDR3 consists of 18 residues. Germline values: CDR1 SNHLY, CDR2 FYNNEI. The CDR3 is CASSDHNLAGAPGDTQYF. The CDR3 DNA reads TGTGCCAGCAGTGACCACAACCTAGCGGGAGCCCCCGGAGATACGCAGTATTTT.